This T cell receptor (beta chain) was profiled in a study of blood T cell repertoires in COVID-19. About the study: Acute and convalescent COVID-19 specimens originated in the United States, Italy and Spain. Nucleic acid was either cDNA or gDNA, and it came from T cells, B-cell-depleted T cells, or PBMCs.

Original methodology: The authors estimated nucleated cell counts from reference gene primer amplification. Libraries were prepared by immunoSEQ multiplex PCR; TCRdb keeps only in-frame clonotypes and omits some of them. V and J calls and clone size follow that table, whereas D and trimming were derived from the DNA. Here the sample spans about 67,000 clones, more than 75% being singletons. The ends lost 8 bases at V and 4 bases at J; junction bases unmatched: 5. CDR3 length: 14 residues. Germline CDR1 ENHRY, CDR2 SYGVKD. The J gene is TRBJ2-6, the V gene TRBV10-3; 7 bases are a match to TRBD1. Sequenced input: peripheral blood. This sequence was found in a woman aged 55-69 years with acute or convalescent COVID-19. The CDR3 loop is CAIPTGVGANVLTF. The CDR3 coding sequence is TGTGCCATCCCTACAGGGGTCGGGGCCAACGTCCTGACTTTC.